This record looks at one TCR beta chain sequence and its context. What it recognizes is unknown. Time point indicated: recipient sample about 28 days before transplant, after cytoreduction. The data were taken from a study of T cell clonotyping in hematopoietic cell transplantation. This CDR3 has 12 residues. Germline CDR1 and CDR2: GTSNPN and SVGIG (reference sequence). Between the trimmed V and J ends, which lost 3 bases and 4 bases, there was a span of 9 bases. Profiling relied on immunoSEQ multiplex PCR, and the TCRdb table lists in-frame clones only, not all of them. The sample has some 16,000 clones; roughly 93% are singletons. Study outcomes and limitations: Pathologically expanded recipient clonotypes increased progressively from day 30 to day 180 as diversity fell.

The starting material was peripheral blood mononuclear cells, obtained before stem cell transplant. The genes are TRBV30 and TRBJ2-5, with a possible D match to TRBD1 (5 bases). The source is a man between 18 and 29 years old with biphenotypic leukemia. Some clones in this sample may be carry-over from other donors' samples. CDR3 sequence reads: CAWRGRRETQYF. Written as DNA, the CDR3 is TGTGCCTGGAGGGGGCGGCGAGAGACCCAGTACTTC.